This T cell receptor beta chain was observed in a study of cytomegalovirus exposure and HLA in healthy donors (dated by TCRdb to about 2017). For the wider study: According to an earlier analysis of 587 of the donors, about 179 million T cells yielded some 110 million unique TCR beta sequences and roughly 280 Gb of sequence data. Besides the first cohort of 666 subjects, a separate validation cohort made up of over 100 different subjects was used. The later analysis used no new phenotypic data to find candidate immune exposures, relying instead on TCR beta sequences and their occurrence across donors. The study aimed to test whether signatures of past pathogen exposure could be identified by cataloging public T cell receptors. Using immunosequencing, the study profiled T cell repertoires from fewer than 700 subjects and related those repertoires to cytomegalovirus serostatus. Donor age, sex, ethnicity and CMV serostatus were collected together with the repertoire data. Every discovery cohort repertoire had been produced on one sequencing platform. In an earlier analysis of over 550 of the donors, high-throughput TCR beta sequencing was used to judge whether each TCR beta V gene segment behaved as functional or pseudogenic. Of the approximately 400 genotyped donors, roughly 80% were placed in the genetic ancestry cluster associated with self-reported Caucasian donors. In a later analysis, previously published TCR beta repertoires from 500 to 750 donors were re-analyzed and high-resolution HLA genotyping was added so that TCR occurrence patterns could be studied. An early release that covered about 640 HLA-typed donors contained about 300 gigabases of sequencing data and 65 million to 100 million unique TCR sequences. Both class I and class II loci were covered by HLA typing, at four-digit resolution. Five DR-DQ haplotypes were treated as single units for association and clustering because of strong linkage in the cohort. A later genetic analysis took genome-wide SNP genotypes for about 65% of the 666 donors and used that subset as a discovery cohort. On average, roughly 240,000 unique TCR beta nucleotide sequences were sequenced per donor among some 420 genotyped donors of the cohort, with roughly 19% of those sequences being non-productive. High-throughput TCR immunosequencing, statistical association of individual TCRs with disease status, and machine learning were combined to predict cytomegalovirus infection status. Typing coverage varied by locus: roughly 629-640 donors for A, B, C, DRB1 and DQB1; roughly 500 for DQA1; more than 600 for DPA1; about 450 for DPB1. Broader findings and caveats from the paper: The study listed 164 TCR beta chains as associated with cytomegalovirus. Sequencing depth was assumed to be roughly uniform across donors in the presence/absence analyses, though that assumption may not hold. A later genetic analysis associated a missense DCLRE1C variant with V-gene and J-gene trimming of TCR beta chains, and an independent cohort replicated the association. CMV serostatus was the only immune exposure information available for the cohort. Because the 87-base-pair reads could not distinguish some IMGT-functional V segments, including TRBV6-2 and TRBV6-3, those segments were excluded. A later analysis found that HLA-associated TCR beta chains were more clonally expanded and had lower generation probabilities than equally common non-associated chains. Because HLA typing was missing for some donors at each locus, association tests included only the typed subset. In a later analysis, several top co-occurrence clusters were reported to appear linked to parvovirus B19, influenza, CMV and Epstein-Barr virus. Because counts were too low, seventeen rarely observed V segments, including chromosome 9 orphons, were left out of the earlier analysis of 500 to 650 of the donors. A few of the identified cytomegalovirus-associated TCR beta chains were confirmed in vitro to be specific for cytomegalovirus antigens. In a later analysis, the rate of TCR association differed among HLA loci, with DRB1 alleles having the most associated TCRs and HLA-C alleles having the fewest. A further reported finding was that TCR beta sequences accurately predicted the HLA-A and HLA-B alleles for most subjects in the first cohort. The classifier was reported to diagnose cytomegalovirus status with high specificity and sensitivity in both the original and validation cohorts. When HLA alleles, especially DR and DQ, strongly co-occurred, attributing TCR associations to individual alleles was difficult. In this cohort, only TCR beta chains were sequenced, and detectable features were limited by the absence of alpha or paired-chain data. Compared with the roughly 700-donor mean, donors in an Asian-associated ancestry cluster had fewer N-insertions in productive TCRs, according to a later genetic analysis. Correlated functional status among segregating V segments might reflect linkage disequilibrium, but an unknown experimental factor could not be ruled out. The sequencing pipeline was judged likely to have produced a cluster of highly shared sequence variants as a technical artifact. The authors suggested that the approach could potentially be generalized to other disease states and immunological phenotypes. A later analysis found that most CMV-associated TCR beta chains appeared HLA-restricted, with HLA associations seemingly driven largely by CMV exposure. A later analysis associated 16,951 TCR beta sequences with specific HLA alleles at a false discovery rate of 0.05. While some public TCRs were present in many individuals, most TCR sequences turned up only very rarely across donors. Broadly in line with IMGT annotations, most TCR beta V segments showed up in productive rearrangements about 87% or about 30% of the time in an earlier analysis of approximately 600 of the donors.

With respect to this clone: The specificity of this receptor is unknown. Base qualities are not recorded, but no much larger clone differs from it by a single base.

Libraries were made using the immunoSEQ multiplex PCR assay. A mixture of 60 forward primers for TCR Vbeta segments and 13 reverse primers for TCR Jbeta segments was used in the multiplex PCR. The CDR3 region of rearranged TCR beta genes was amplified from genomic DNA with a multiplex PCR assay. On the Illumina HiSeq System, the amplified TCR beta libraries were sequenced as 87-base-pair reads. The authors' analysis ran thus. A later analysis tallied some 79 million unique TCR beta chains across the approximately 670 repertoires, and approximately 11 million of those chains were shared by two or more donors. To remove PCR and sequencing errors, raw reads were error-corrected and collapsed into unique sequences using a nearest-neighbor algorithm that merged closely related sequences. CDR3 sequences were aligned to IMGT reference sequences to assign V, D and J gene segments. Each retained sequence needed at least a six-nucleotide match to both a V gene segment and a J gene segment. A rearrangement counted as productive if the CDR3 had no stop codons and remained in frame with V and J, and every other rearrangement counted as non-productive. CDR3 was defined according to IMGT convention as the region running from the second conserved V-encoded cysteine to the conserved J-encoded phenylalanine. Sequences without an unambiguous match to a single V gene segment were excluded from the earlier analysis of almost 600 of the donors. An earlier analysis of just under 600 of the donors called V segments functional above 56.7% productive rearrangements and segregating when the between-donor standard deviation exceeded 5%. A statistical classification framework was developed to diagnose cytomegalovirus status using the catalog of TCR beta chain sequences. V and J gene assignment, in a later analysis, came from comparing TCR nucleotide sequences with IMGT/GENE-DB human TR gene sequences. The TCRdist pipeline was used in a later analysis to assign CDR3 sequences and most-parsimonious VDJ recombination scenarios. In a later analysis, each TCR beta chain was defined by its CDR3 amino acid sequence together with its V-gene family, and reads without a unique V-gene family were excluded. To address suspected cross-contamination and a sequencing artifact, a later analysis removed around 600 highly shared, low-generation-probability nucleotide sequences. A later analysis calculated a clonal expansion index for each public chain from normalized within-repertoire ranks of inferred template counts. In a later analysis, generation probabilities were computed with a VDJ recombination model fitted to out-of-frame rearrangements, and the resulting probabilities were checked against IGoR. In a later analysis, hypergeometric tests were used to score TCR-TCR, TCR-HLA and TCR-CMV co-occurrence, with a repertoire-size bias correction applied to TCR pairs. A later analysis estimated false discovery rates by permuting HLA or CMV assignments 20 times. In a later analysis, co-occurring TCRs were grouped using DBSCAN, with TCRdist sequence similarity added in when clustering inside HLA-allele-positive subsets. For co-occurrence clustering, repertoires with fewer than 30,000 or more than 120,000 public chains were excluded, along with roughly five repertoires with anomalous nucleotide sharing. TCRdb limited this immuneACCESS table to in-frame rearrangements with V and J called. A share of clones is missing; checked studies link under half to unresolved V genes, and the rest is unexplained. D and trimming come from the DNA, and the V and J calls and clone size come from that table. In all, the sample holds about 200,000 clones, and approximately 80% of those were seen once. The ten largest account for roughly 0.095% of the sample.

The cohort consisted of 650 to 850 healthy bone marrow donors. At the time of sampling, all cohort members were nominally healthy, though unrecorded immune exposures were likely present. The donor tested CMV seronegative, placing the donor among the roughly 400 seronegative members of the cohort. A peripheral blood sample was collected from each donor, and TCR beta sequencing was performed on peripheral blood mononuclear cells. Genomic DNA extraction from the blood cell samples was performed with the Qiagen DNeasy Blood Extraction Kit. The CDR3 numbers 15 residues from cysteine through phenylalanine. CDR3 DNA only is kept here, 45 bases in frame from base 1. After removal of 4 bases from V and 7 bases from J, the junction retains 9 bases not matched to a gene. CDR1 and CDR2, per the germline V gene, are SNHLY and FYNNEI.

Sequences were obtained from PBMCs. The sequence derives from a boy aged 2 to 10 in good health and CMV-seronegative. The chain uses TRBV2 and TRBJ2-1; the central 8 bases match TRBD2. The nucleotide sequence is TGTGCCAGCAGTGCGGATCGGGGGGGAAAAAATGAGCAGTTCTTC. This sequence encodes CASSADRGGKNEQFF.